This T cell receptor (beta chain) was captured by sequencing in a study of human T cells and chemical hapten exposure. Findings and caveats of the study: With DPC sensitization, TCRs exceeding 1 in 1000 frequency showed no change.

Time point in this sample: patch test 2, 6 weeks after DPC sensitization. Noted treatment: therapeutic diphenylcyclopropenone sensitization with weekly scalp DPC. It was unfractionated whole blood from which total RNA was extracted. TCRdb re-derived calls from the RACE reads in MiXCR, one entry per CDR3 protein. The table lists tens of thousands of distinct CDR3 sequences, around 3.2% of them singletons. This clonotype came up many times. Its target is unknown. V lost 0 bases to trimming and J lost 4 bases, with 16 bases between them. Per the germline V gene, CDR1 is DFQATT and CDR2 is SNEGSKA (reference sequence). There are 16 residues in the CDR3.

The sequence was collected from a middle-aged man with alopecia areata. Some clones in this sample may be carry-over from other donors' samples. The sequenced sample was whole blood, obtained in connection with sensitization to the hapten diphenylcyclopropenone (DPC). V is TRBV20-1 and J is TRBJ1-5; a weak D match, TRBD1 (6 bases). CDR3 DNA: TGCAGTGCTAGAGATCAGGGGCCCGCTAGTAATCAGCCCCAGCATTTT. It is translated as CSARDQGPASNQPQHF.